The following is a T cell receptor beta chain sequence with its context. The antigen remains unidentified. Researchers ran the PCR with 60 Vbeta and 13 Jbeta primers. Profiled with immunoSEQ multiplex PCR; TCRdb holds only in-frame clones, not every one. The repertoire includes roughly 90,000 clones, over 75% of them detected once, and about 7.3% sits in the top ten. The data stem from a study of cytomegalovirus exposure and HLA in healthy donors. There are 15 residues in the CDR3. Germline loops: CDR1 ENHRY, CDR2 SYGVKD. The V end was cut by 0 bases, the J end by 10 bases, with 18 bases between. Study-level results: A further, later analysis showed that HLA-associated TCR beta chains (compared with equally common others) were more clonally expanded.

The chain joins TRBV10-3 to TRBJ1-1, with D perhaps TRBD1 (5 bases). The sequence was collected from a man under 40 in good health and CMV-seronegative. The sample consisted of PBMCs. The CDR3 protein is CAISESIDGGGLAFF. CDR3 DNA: TGTGCCATCAGTGAGTCGATCGACGGGGGAGGGCTAGCTTTCTTT.